This T cell receptor beta chain is drawn from a study of blood T cells in healthy people across ages. General observations from the study: Roughly linearly, TCR beta diversity per million T cells fell as age increased.

Details on this clonotype: Antigen specificity is unknown.

The CDR3 is made up of 16 amino acids. With 0 bases removed from V and 7 bases from J, the gap between germline ends came to 18 bases. CDR1 is SGHDN and CDR2 is FVKESK in the germline V gene. A J-beta primer mix and a sample-barcoded 5' primer were used in a second PCR of roughly 6 to 12 cycles. TCRdb re-called the 5' RACE reads through MiXCR, storing one row per CDR3 protein. The repertoire includes more than 600,000 distinct CDR3 sequences, around a quarter of them detected once, and 8% to 10% sits in the top ten. These records were also assigned to another study, of T cells of mothers and their children. Turning to that study: All donors were healthy and Caucasian; they were a few mothers and their six children. Second-PCR primer M1S introduced sample barcodes and 2-4 random nucleotides.

The sequencing sample was made of blood. The sequence came from a boy aged 5-17 years in good health. The rearrangement links TRBV14 to TRBJ1-2; D might be TRBD1 (6 bases). In nucleotides, the CDR3 is TGTGCCAGCAGCCAAGATTGGCCCGGAGGGGGGTTTGGCTACACCTTC. Its protein product is CASSQDWPGGGFGYTF.